This T cell receptor beta chain was retrieved from a study of blood T cell repertoires in COVID-19. The CDR3 spans 17 residues. V was clipped by 0 bases and J by 4 bases, with 17 bases between them. Germline assignment: CDR1 SNHLY and CDR2 FYNNEI. Authors' analysis steps: Amplification of reference gene primers was used by the study to estimate nucleated cell counts. Clones were read by immunoSEQ multiplex PCR, and TCRdb kept only the in-frame ones, dropping some. D and trimming come from the DNA, and the V and J calls and clone size come from that table. The sample lists approximately 410,000 clones, around 86% occurring once.

The sequenced sample was peripheral blood. The gene calls are TRBV2 and TRBJ2-3; perhaps TRBD2 as D (5 bases). This sequence originates from a woman in her 30s with active or convalescent COVID-19. The CDR3 loop reads CASSEAIVNSDADTQYF. The CDR3, as DNA: TGTGCCAGCAGTGAAGCGATCGTGAATAGCGACGCAGATACGCAGTATTTT.